Below, 14 T cell receptor beta chains from the same sample are listed, as sequenced in a study of blood T cell repertoires in COVID-19. Produced via immunoSEQ multiplex PCR; TCRdb's table is partial and in-frame only. The sample includes roughly 96,000 clones, about four fifths of them seen just once. The sample comprised peripheral blood. The receptor source for this set is an elderly man with acute or convalescent COVID-19.

The chain couples TRBV30 to TRBJ1-1, with D perhaps matching TRBD1 (6 bases). The CDR3 runs to 12 residues. Germline V gene data show CDR1 as GTSNPN and CDR2 as SVGIG (reference sequence). The germline V and J ends were trimmed by 6 bases and 0 bases, with 8 bases remaining between them. CDR3 in amino acids: CACQGMNTEAFF. DNA for the CDR3: TGTGCCTGTCAGGGGATGAACACTGAAGCTTTCTTT.

The J gene is TRBJ2-1, the V gene TRBV5-1; TRBD1 might be the D (6 bases). With 0 bases removed from V and 1 base from J, the gap between germline ends came to 8 bases. The CDR3 sequence is 15 residues long. Germline assignment: CDR1 SGHRS and CDR2 YFSETQ. The CDR3 reads CASSLEGDSYNEQFF. The CDR3 nucleotides are TGCGCCAGCAGCTTGGAGGGGGATTCCTACAATGAGCAGTTCTTC.

The chain carries TRBV5-4 and TRBJ1-4; D might be TRBD1 (5 bases). V lost 1 base and J 6 bases, leaving 16 bases between the germline ends. Germline loops: CDR1 SGHNT, CDR2 YYREEE (reference sequence). The CDR3 consists of 16 residues. In DNA form, the CDR3 reads TGTGCCAGCAGCTTGAGGGTTAGGGGAGGGGATGAAAAACTGTTTTTT. Translation gives CASSLRVRGGDEKLFF.

The gene calls are TRBV28 and TRBJ2-5, with a tentative D call TRBD1 (6 bases). There are 13 residues in the CDR3. V gave up 6 bases and J gave up 5 bases, with 13 bases separating them. Per germline, CDR1 MDHEN and CDR2 SYDVKM. CDR3 residues: CASRLTGTETQYF. In nucleotides, the CDR3 is TGTGCCAGCAGATTAACAGGGACCGAGACCCAGTACTTC.

This clone was seen more than once but under ten times. V is TRBV18 and J is TRBJ2-3; D gene uncertain. This CDR3 contains 16 residues. V was clipped by 0 bases and J by 0 bases, with 10 bases between them. Germline V CDR1 and CDR2: KGHSH, LQKENI. The CDR3 DNA sequence: TGTGCCAGCTCACCACCATTGGGCAGTAGCACAGATACGCAGTATTTT. Translating it yields CASSPPLGSSTDTQYF.

The chain employs TRBV7-2 and TRBJ1-1, with D possibly matching TRBD1 (5 bases). The CDR3 covers 13 residues. CDR1 SGHTA and CDR2 FQGNSA come from the germline V gene. Trimming removed 7 bases from V and 2 bases from J, with 11 bases in between. CDR3 in DNA: TGTGCCAGCACCAAGACAGCCAACACTGAAGCTTTCTTT. It codes for CASTKTANTEAFF.

The sample holds one count of this clone. This chain links TRBV27 with TRBJ1-2; weak D call: TRBD1 (6 bases). Germline CDR1 is MNHEY and CDR2 is SMNVEV (reference sequence). V lost 2 bases to trimming and J lost 3 bases, with 13 bases between them. This CDR3 spans 15 amino acids. The CDR3 region has the DNA TGTGCCAGCAGTTTAGATTCGACAGGCTACTATGGCTACACCTTC. Translating it yields CASSLDSTGYYGYTF.

The chain has TRBV9 and TRBJ2-7; 7 nucleotides agree with TRBD2. The V gene's germline CDR1 is SGDLS and CDR2 YYNGEE. The CDR3 contains 15 residues. Trimming cost V 5 bases and J 4 bases; bases outside gene matches: 12. The CDR3 DNA follows: TGTGCCAGCAGTCGGACCCCCATGGGAGGGTACGAGCAGTACTTC. Protein product: CASSRTPMGGYEQYF. Full variable domain (outside the CDR3, taken from reference TRBV9 and TRBJ2-7): DSGVTQTPKHLITATGQRVTLRCSPRSGDLSVYWYQQSLDQGLQFLIQYYNGEERAKGNILERFSAQQFPDLHSELNLSSLELGDSALYFCASSRTPMGGYEQYFGPGTRLTVT.

This clone was counted once. The V and J genes are TRBV18 and TRBJ1-2, with 9 bases aligning to TRBD1. CDR1 and CDR2 (germline): KGHSH, LQKENI. The trim removed 2 bases at V and 3 bases at J, leaving 13 bases unmatched. This CDR3 has 18 residues. The CDR3 bases are TGTGCCAGCTCACCAATGCCCGGGACAGGGATAAAGGACTATGGCTACACCTTC. Amino acid sequence: CASSPMPGTGIKDYGYTF.

This rearrangement joins TRBV7-2 to TRBJ2-1; 9 bases line up with TRBD2. Germline V gene sequence: CDR1 SGHTA, CDR2 FQGNSA. The length of the CDR3 is 16 residues. Germline trimming cut 1 base from V and 8 bases from J; bases unmatched to any gene: 9. As DNA, the CDR3 is TGTGCCAGCAGCTTAGATGGCGGGGGGGCCGTGTATGAGCAGTTCTTC. Encoded protein: CASSLDGGGAVYEQFF.

V and J are TRBV18 and TRBJ2-7, with TRBD1 matching over 7 bases. There are 15 residues in the CDR3. The V and J ends lost 1 base and 3 bases, in that order; junction bases with no gene match: 6. Germline CDR1 is KGHSH and CDR2 is LQKENI. The CDR3 loop reads CASSPRGTVFYEQYF. DNA for the CDR3: TGTGCCAGCTCACCACGGGGGACAGTATTCTACGAGCAGTACTTC.

The V gene is TRBV7-8, the J gene TRBJ1-6; D is undetermined. CDR1 and CDR2 from the germline V gene are SGHVS and FQNEAQ. This CDR3 has 13 residues. V lost 2 bases, J lost 9 bases, and 8 bases lay in between. CDR3 amino acids: CASSLLLSSPLHF. The DNA for the CDR3 is TGTGCCAGCAGCTTATTACTTAGTTCACCCCTCCACTTT.

The chain recombines TRBV7-9 with TRBJ2-1, with a tentative D call TRBD2 (6 bases). The V and J ends lost 5 bases and 2 bases respectively, with 13 bases between them. Germline lookup yields CDR1 SEHNR and CDR2 FQNEAQ (reference sequence). This CDR3 has 15 residues. The CDR3 spells CASSPGDPPYNEQFF. The DNA for the CDR3 is TGTGCCAGCAGCCCGGGGGATCCCCCCTACAATGAGCAGTTCTTC. The full variable domain, completed using reference TRBV7-9 and TRBJ2-1, is DTGVSQNPRHKITKRGQNVTFRCDPISEHNRLYWYRQTLGQGPEFLTYFQNEAQLEKSRLLSDRFSAERPKGSFSTLEIQRTEQGDSAMYLCASSPGDPPYNEQFFGPGTRLTVL.

The rearrangement links TRBV28 to TRBJ2-3, with D maybe TRBD1 (7 bases). The CDR3 sequence is 16 residues long. Germline CDR1 is MDHEN and CDR2 is SYDVKM. The V end was cut by 3 bases, the J end by 4 bases, with 17 bases between. The CDR3 region is CASSFRGAMTSDTQYF. The CDR3, as DNA: TGTGCCAGCAGTTTCAGGGGGGCCATGACCTCAGATACGCAGTATTTT.